A selection of T cell receptor beta chains follows, all from one sample in a study of Graves' ophthalmopathy and Graves' hyperthyroidism. TCRdb reprocessed the multiplex PCR reads with MiXCR, giving one entry per CDR3 protein. Of roughly 160,000 distinct CDR3 sequences listed, about 40% were seen once; the top ten hold about 6%. Sequenced input: peripheral blood. The receptor set was obtained from a woman aged 40 to 50 with Graves' ophthalmopathy. Each CDR3 is given with its conserved first and last residue. The D gene is left open where the match is weak. Clone size, where shown, is once, few, many, or a class for clones that have expanded.

size	D	V	J	length	CDR3	DNA
NA	TRBD1	TRBV12-3/TRBV12-4	TRBJ1-5	18	CASSSLLATGINNQPQHF	TGTGCCAGCAGTTCCCTTTTGGCGACAGGGATTAACAATCAGCCCCAGCATTTT
NA	NA	TRBV28	TRBJ2-7	13	CASSRRLSYEQYF	TGTGCCAGCAGCCGGAGACTTAGCTACGAGCAGTACTTC
NA	NA	TRBV28	TRBJ2-7	14	CASISEAGAYEQYF	TGTGCCAGCATCTCCGAGGCTGGGGCCTACGAGCAGTACTTC
many	NA	TRBV7-8	TRBJ1-2	17	CASSLSPGGRESYGYTF	TGTGCCAGCAGCTTATCCCCGGGCGGCCGGGAGAGCTATGGCTACACCTTC
many	NA	TRBV19	TRBJ1-6	13	CASSPRGNSPLHF	TGTGCCAGTTCCCCGCGGGGTAATTCACCCCTCCACTTT
many	NA	TRBV7-2	TRBJ2-3	13	CASSSGSGVAQYF	TGTGCCAGCAGCTCGGGGTCTGGTGTAGCGCAGTATTTT
NA	NA	TRBV6-4	TRBJ1-1	15	CASPTGISEGTEAFF	TGTGCCAGCCCTACAGGGATCAGCGAGGGCACTGAAGCTTTCTTT
NA	TRBD1	TRBV6-2/TRBV6-3	TRBJ2-7	15	CASSYYRDRGYEQYF	TGTGCCAGCAGTTACTACCGGGACAGGGGATACGAGCAGTACTTC
many	TRBD2	TRBV6-2/TRBV6-3	TRBJ2-7	15	CASSSLAGGGYEQYF	TGTGCCAGCAGTTCACTAGCGGGAGGTGGCTACGAGCAGTACTTC
many	TRBD2	TRBV6-1	TRBJ2-7	13	CASSTSGGREQYF	TGTGCCAGTTCGACTAGCGGGGGGCGCGAGCAGTACTTC
NA	NA	TRBV7-3	TRBJ1-1	15	CASSLGRFGDTEAFF	TGTGCCAGCAGCTTAGGACGGTTCGGGGACACTGAAGCTTTCTTT
NA	NA	TRBV28	TRBJ2-7	12	CASNELFHEQYF	TGTGCCAGCAATGAGCTTTTCCACGAGCAGTACTTC
NA	NA	TRBV20-1	TRBJ2-7	12	CSASGRGYEQYF	TGCAGTGCTAGCGGACGGGGTTACGAGCAGTACTTC
many	TRBD1	TRBV27	TRBJ1-1	18	CASSLDSGTGVLAAEAFF	TGTGCCAGCAGCTTGGACTCCGGGACAGGGGTCCTGGCTGCTGAAGCTTTCTTT
many	NA	TRBV12-3/TRBV12-4	TRBJ1-3	12	CASSLSGNTIYF	TGTGCCAGCAGTTTGTCTGGAAACACCATATATTTT
NA	NA	TRBV6-1	TRBJ1-5	13	CASTEGRNQPQHF	TGTGCCAGCACCGAGGGCCGGAATCAGCCCCAGCATTTT
NA	NA	TRBV15	TRBJ1-1	17	CATSRDPSETVNTEAFF	TGTGCCACCAGCAGAGATCCGTCCGAGACGGTGAACACTGAAGCTTTCTTT
many	TRBD1	TRBV20-1	TRBJ2-7	13	CSARAGGESEQYF	TGCAGTGCTAGGGCAGGGGGCGAGAGCGAGCAGTACTTC
NA	NA	TRBV6-2/TRBV6-3	TRBJ1-1	14	CASSQLGENTEAFF	TGTGCCAGCAGCCAGCTCGGAGAGAACACTGAAGCTTTCTTT
NA	TRBD2	TRBV10-3	TRBJ2-2	15	CAISFGTSYGGELFF	TGTGCCATCAGTTTTGGGACTAGCTATGGCGGGGAGCTGTTTTTT
NA	NA	TRBV7-2	TRBJ2-7	14	CAIRPREASYEQYF	TGTGCCATACGTCCGAGGGAGGCCTCCTACGAGCAGTACTTC
NA	NA	TRBV28	TRBJ2-7	13	CATLDNRPYEQYF	TGTGCCACCCTGGACAACCGGCCCTACGAGCAGTACTTC
few	TRBD1	TRBV7-2	TRBJ2-7	15	CASSQSTGTGGSQYF	TGTGCCAGCAGCCAATCTACCGGGACAGGGGGTAGTCAGTACTTC
NA	NA	TRBV19	TRBJ1-1	14	CASSIGGGHTEAFF	TGTGCCAGTAGTATAGGTGGCGGCCACACTGAAGCTTTCTTT
NA	TRBD1	TRBV6-2/TRBV6-3	TRBJ2-5	15	CASSYLGQYQETQYF	TGTGCCAGCAGTTACCTGGGACAGTACCAAGAGACCCAGTACTTC
many	TRBD1	TRBV28	TRBJ2-7	13	CASSFDRGYEQYF	TGTGCCAGCAGTTTCGACAGGGGCTACGAGCAGTACTTC
few	TRBD1	TRBV7-2	TRBJ2-5	16	CASSPTFDRERETQYF	TGTGCCAGCAGCCCAACCTTTGACAGGGAAAGAGAGACCCAGTACTTC
many	TRBD1	TRBV7-9	TRBJ1-2	15	CASSRDRGINYGYTF	TGTGCCAGCAGCCGAGACAGGGGCATTAACTATGGCTACACCTTC
many	TRBD2	TRBV28	TRBJ2-5	15	CASPPLAGGKETQYF	TGTGCCAGTCCCCCCCTAGCGGGGGGGAAAGAGACCCAGTACTTC
many	NA	TRBV6-5	TRBJ2-7	12	CASTQGLYEQYF	TGTGCCAGCACGCAGGGGTTGTACGAGCAGTACTTC
few	NA	TRBV6-1	TRBJ2-7	14	CASMRSRVTYEQYF	TGTGCCAGCATGAGGTCCCGGGTGACCTACGAGCAGTACTTC
NA	NA	TRBV6-2/TRBV6-3	TRBJ1-1	15	CASTVIQGLNTEAFF	TGTGCCAGCACAGTAATTCAGGGGCTGAACACTGAAGCTTTCTTT
many	NA	TRBV20-1	TRBJ1-2	15	CSARGAPQGNYGYTF	TGCAGTGCTAGGGGCGCCCCACAGGGTAACTATGGCTACACCTTC
NA	TRBD1	TRBV6-1	TRBJ2-7	13	CASHRGWVDEQYF	TGTGCCAGCCACAGGGGGTGGGTCGACGAGCAGTACTTC
once	TRBD1	TRBV12-5	TRBJ2-5	12	CASGLVRGQRNF	TGTGCTAGTGGTTTGGTACGGGGACAGCGAAACTTC
NA	TRBD1	TRBV6-5	TRBJ1-1	16	CASSYTWTGKGAEAFF	TGTGCCAGCAGTTACACCTGGACAGGGAAAGGAGCTGAAGCTTTCTTT
once	NA	TRBV2	TRBJ2-2	15	CASKTSGPNTGELFF	TGTGCCAGCAAAACCTCAGGACCGAACACCGGGGAGCTGTTTTTT
many	NA	TRBV28	TRBJ2-7	14	CASSLWVGQDEQYF	TGTGCCAGCAGTTTATGGGTCGGGCAGGACGAGCAGTACTTC
many	TRBD1	TRBV11-2	TRBJ2-5	15	CASSTPGTGQETQYF	TGTGCCAGCAGCACACCCGGGACAGGTCAAGAGACCCAGTACTTC
many	NA	TRBV28	TRBJ1-2	12	CASRGGGRGYTF	TGTGCCAGCAGGGGTGGGGGGCGCGGCTACACCTTC
many	TRBD1	TRBV27	TRBJ1-1	13	CASSKGQGNEAFF	TGTGCCAGCAGTAAGGGACAGGGGAATGAAGCTTTCTTT
many	TRBD1	TRBV6-1	TRBJ1-1	14	CASTRGTGGTEAFF	TGTGCCAGCACACGTGGGACAGGGGGCACTGAAGCTTTCTTT
NA	NA	TRBV12-3/TRBV12-4	TRBJ1-2	14	CASSPRAPVYGYTF	TGTGCCAGCAGTCCCCGAGCTCCGGTCTATGGCTACACCTTC
many	TRBD1	TRBV6-6	TRBJ2-5	20	CASSFPLFVRQGETKETQYF	TGTGCCAGCAGTTTCCCGCTGTTCGTAAGACAGGGAGAAACTAAAGAGACCCAGTACTTC
many	NA	TRBV11-1	TRBJ1-2	16	CASSLTAGTTNYGYTF	TGTGCCAGCAGCCTAACCGCAGGGACCACTAACTATGGCTACACCTTC
many	NA	TRBV7-3	TRBJ2-2	15	CASSLTDTNTGELFF	TGTGCCAGCAGCCTGACGGATACGAACACCGGGGAGCTGTTTTTT
once	NA	TRBV6-1	TRBJ1-6	14	CASSQGLDNSPLHF	TGTGCCAGCAGCCAAGGACTGGATAATTCACCCCTCCACTTT
many	NA	TRBV20-1	TRBJ1-5	11	CSARGDQPQHF	TGCAGTGCTAGGGGGGATCAGCCCCAGCATTTT